The 12 T cell receptor beta chains below were found in one sample sequenced in a study of T cell changes during pregnancy in multiple sclerosis. TCRdb's table, derived via immunoSEQ multiplex PCR, lists solely in-frame clones and lacks some. The sample yields some 80,000 clones, about 94% seen once. The sequencing here drew on peripheral blood, taken in the third trimester of pregnancy. All receptors derive from a female donor with multiple sclerosis, enrolled in a pregnancy study.

The J gene is TRBJ1-1, the V gene TRBV18, with a weak D call TRBD1 (5 bases). V was cut by 6 bases and J by 3 bases, with 11 bases left in between. CDR1 KGHSH and CDR2 LQKENI come from the germline V gene. The CDR3 has 13 amino acids. This chain's CDR3 is CASSTSRDTEAFF. For the CDR3, the DNA is TGTGCCAGCTCCACCAGCAGGGACACTGAAGCTTTCTTT.

DNA of the CDR3: TGTGCCACGCACCCAGGGGTGAACACCGGGGAGCTGTTTTTT. Its protein is CATHPGVNTGELFF. The J gene is TRBJ2-2, the V gene TRBV15, with a tentative D call TRBD1 (6 bases). This CDR3 comprises 14 residues. CDR1 is LNHNV, CDR2 YYDKDF, per germline (reference sequence). Trimming took 9 bases from V and 1 from J, leaving 12 bases between them.

The chain is built from TRBV21-1 and TRBJ2-7; the table gives TRBD2 as D, unverified against the DNA. TRBV21-1 constitutes a pseudogene. The CDR3 loop spans 15 amino acids. In nucleotides, the CDR3 is TGTGCCAGTCAGCAACCCGGGGGGGCGCCCCACGAGCAGTACTTC. Translated: CASQQPGGAPHEQYF.

This rearrangement joins TRBV11-2 to TRBJ2-3; D is undetermined. Germline lookup yields CDR1 SGHAT and CDR2 FQNNGV. Trimming took off 7 bases at V and 0 bases at J, with 8 bases between the two ends. There are 13 residues in the CDR3. The chain's CDR3 is CASTGSSTDTQYF. CDR3 in DNA: TGTGCCAGCACCGGGTCTAGCACAGATACGCAGTATTTT.

The gene calls are TRBV5-4 and TRBJ2-2; 7 bases agree with TRBD1. CDR3 length: 14 amino acids. CDR1 and CDR2 (germline): SGHNT, YYREEE (reference sequence). The trim removed 1 base at V and 3 bases at J, leaving 0 bases unmatched. The CDR3: CASSLTGDTGELFF. The CDR3 DNA sequence: TGTGCCAGCAGCTTGACAGGGGACACCGGGGAGCTGTTTTTT.

The V call is TRBV6-5, the J call TRBJ2-7; 10 bases fit TRBD2. The CDR3 sequence is 14 residues long. With 6 bases clipped from V and 7 bases from J, the junction kept 9 bases outside the gene matches. Germline V gene sequence: CDR1 MNHEY, CDR2 SVGAGI. CDR3 DNA sequence: TGTGCCAGCAGCACGAAGCGGGGGGGTCGGGAGCAGTACTTC. Its translation: CASSTKRGGREQYF.

The chain recombines TRBV5-6 with TRBJ1-4; tentatively, D is TRBD1 (5 bases). Germline-derived CDR1 and CDR2 are SGHDT and YYEEEE. The CDR3 has 12 residues. V was cut by 0 bases and J by 12 bases, with 9 bases left in between. This CDR3 is CASSLVSGELFF. In nucleotides, the CDR3 is TGTGCCAGCAGCTTGGTGTCGGGGGAACTGTTTTTT.

The V and J genes are TRBV28 and TRBJ2-1; 7 nucleotides agree with TRBD2. The V and J ends lost 3 bases and 4 bases, in that order; junction bases with no gene match: 3. The length of the CDR3 is 14 residues. The germline V gene has CDR1 MDHEN and CDR2 SYDVKM. The CDR3 protein is CASSLLAVYNEQFF. Here the CDR3 DNA reads TGTGCCAGCAGTTTGCTAGCGGTATACAATGAGCAGTTCTTC.

V usage is TRBV27 and J usage is TRBJ2-7, with D perhaps TRBD1 (6 bases). This CDR3 contains 13 residues. V was cut by 2 bases and J by 3 bases, with 8 bases left in between. CDR1 and CDR2 from the germline V gene are MNHEY and SMNVEV (reference sequence). The CDR3 spells CASSLGDIYEQYF. The DNA for the CDR3 is TGTGCCAGCAGTTTAGGGGACATCTACGAGCAGTACTTC.

The chain carries TRBV9 and TRBJ2-1; D unresolved. Trimming cost V 0 bases and J 3 bases, with 4 bases left between them. Per germline, CDR1 SGDLS and CDR2 YYNGEE. The CDR3 loop spans 13 amino acids. Here the CDR3 DNA reads TGTGCCAGCAGCGTAGGGAGCTACAATGAGCAGTTCTTC. Its protein product is CASSVGSYNEQFF.

This rearrangement joins TRBV6-6 to TRBJ2-4; the D gene is possibly TRBD2 (6 bases). V gave up 7 bases and J gave up 5 bases, with 21 bases separating them. The CDR3 runs to 16 residues. Germline lookup yields CDR1 MNHNY and CDR2 SVGAGI (reference sequence). Here the CDR3 reads CASNTKTGTFQNIQYF. The CDR3 coding sequence is TGTGCCAGCAATACTAAAACCGGGACTTTTCAAAACATTCAGTACTTC.

This chain joins TRBV7-3 and TRBJ2-3; TRBD2 matches 12 bases. The germline gives CDR1 SGHTA, CDR2 FQGTGA. The CDR3 spans 17 residues. V was pared by 1 base and J by 1 base, with 3 bases of the junction left unmatched. The CDR3 protein is CASSLRPSGGGTDTQYF. CDR3 DNA: TGTGCCAGCAGCTTAAGGCCTAGCGGGGGGGGCACAGATACGCAGTATTTT.